The rows below give T cell receptor beta chains drawn from one sample of a study of OX40 agonist ivuxolimab in advanced cancers. The assay was immunoSEQ multiplex PCR, and TCRdb's table has in-frame clones only and misses some. The sample lists more than 75,000 clones; roughly 84% were seen once. The sequenced sample was CD4+ or CD8+ T cells sorted from blood, obtained in a trial of the OX40 agonist ivuxolimab. Every receptor here comes from an adult with an advanced solid tumor such as melanoma, head and neck, liver or kidney cancer. CDR3s include the opening cysteine and the closing phenylalanine or tryptophan. Each record gives: V gene, clone size, D gene, J gene, CDR3 protein, CDR3 DNA. The D gene is left open where the match is weak. Rows may omit the clone size; those that give it use once, few, many or a size class.

TRBV5-1,NA,NA,TRBJ2-1,CASSLGGQGEQFF,TGCGCCAGCAGCTTGGGGGGCCAGGGGGAGCAGTTCTTC
TRBV11-2,NA,NA,TRBJ2-2,CASSLGGAGRPTGELFF,TGTGCCAGCAGCTTAGGAGGGGCGGGCAGGCCTACCGGGGAGCTGTTTTTT
TRBV7-7,NA,TRBD1,TRBJ2-2,CASSRDRVYVGELFF,TGTGCCAGCAGTAGGGACAGGGTGTACGTCGGGGAGCTGTTTTTT
TRBV19,medium-sized,NA,TRBJ1-6,CASSPFHGANSPLHF,TGTGCCAGTAGCCCCTTTCATGGGGCCAATTCACCCCTCCACTTT
TRBV21-1,NA,NA,TRBJ1-1,CASSRTFEAFF,TGTGCCAGCAGCAGGACGTTTGAAGCTTTCTTT
TRBV4-3,NA,NA,TRBJ2-6,CASSQDFSGANVLTF,TGCGCCAGCAGCCAAGATTTCTCTGGGGCCAACGTCCTGACTTTC
TRBV6-5,NA,NA,TRBJ1-3,CASSPWGAIGNTIYF,TGTGCCAGCAGCCCCTGGGGGGCAATCGGAAACACCATATATTTT
TRBV4-3,NA,NA,TRBJ1-2,CASSQSSGGNYGYTF,TGCGCCAGCAGCCAATCCTCGGGGGGCAACTATGGCTACACCTTC
TRBV7-8,NA,NA,TRBJ2-4,CASSSGTAKNIQYF,TGTGCCAGCAGCTCCGGGACAGCCAAAAACATTCAGTACTTC
TRBV7-2,NA,NA,TRBJ2-3,CASSPWDSSTDTQYF,TGTGCCAGCAGCCCCTGGGACTCTAGCACAGATACGCAGTATTTT
TRBV18,NA,TRBD1,TRBJ1-1,CASSGTGTGGGTEAFF,TGTGCCAGCTCAGGAACCGGGACAGGGGGCGGCACTGAAGCTTTCTTT
TRBV21-1,NA,NA,TRBJ2-3,CASTLEVGLRPDTQYF,TGTGCCAGCACCTTAGAGGTCGGACTCCGCCCCGATACGCAGTATTTT
TRBV30,few,NA,TRBJ1-5,CAWSDGYQPQHF,TGTGCCTGGTCGGACGGATATCAGCCCCAGCATTTT
TRBV18,NA,NA,TRBJ1-1,CASSVAKDTEAFF,TGTGCCAGCTCAGTGGCGAAAGACACTGAAGCTTTCTTT
TRBV19,few,NA,TRBJ1-6,CASKLGQGYSPLHF,TGTGCCTCCAAGCTGGGGCAGGGATATTCACCCCTCCACTTT
TRBV7-9,few,TRBD1,TRBJ1-2,CASSARTGDGYTF,TGTGCCAGCAGCGCGAGGACAGGGGACGGCTACACCTTC
TRBV11-2,NA,NA,TRBJ2-1,CASSDAGAYNEQFF,TGTGCCAGCAGCGATGCGGGTGCGTACAATGAGCAGTTCTTC
TRBV4-1,NA,TRBD2,TRBJ2-3,CASSQVVLAGPDTQYF,TGCGCCAGCAGCCAAGTCGTCCTAGCGGGGCCAGATACGCAGTATTTT
TRBV11-3,NA,NA,TRBJ2-2,CASSLGEGTGELFF,TGTGCCAGCAGCTTAGGGGAAGGCACCGGGGAGCTGTTTTTT
TRBV5-1,NA,TRBD1,TRBJ2-5,CASSTRTGGETQYF,TGCGCCAGCAGCACCAGGACAGGGGGAGAGACCCAGTACTTC
TRBV4-2,NA,NA,TRBJ2-3,CASSQDLGADTQYF,TGTGCCAGCAGCCAAGATCTCGGAGCAGATACGCAGTATTTT
TRBV7-9,NA,NA,TRBJ1-1,CASSFRRDTEAFF,TGTGCCAGCAGCTTTAGACGGGACACTGAAGCTTTCTTT
TRBV7-2,NA,TRBD1,TRBJ1-2,CASSRRTGRDGYTF,TGTGCCAGCAGCCGTCGGACAGGGCGCGATGGCTACACCTTC
TRBV7-3,NA,TRBD1,TRBJ2-3,CASSLTGTGDRATDTQYF,TGTGCCAGCAGCTTAACGGGGACAGGGGATAGGGCCACAGATACGCAGTATTTT
TRBV25-1,once,NA,TRBJ2-2,CASSVLLNTGELFF,TGTGCCAGCAGTGTACTGTTGAACACCGGGGAGCTGTTTTTT
TRBV29-1,NA,NA,TRBJ2-3,CSVRGASTDTQYF,TGCAGCGTCCGGGGGGCTAGCACAGATACGCAGTATTTT
TRBV7-2,NA,NA,TRBJ2-5,CASSVQGDETQYF,TGTGCCAGCAGCGTGCAAGGGGACGAGACCCAGTACTTC
TRBV10-3,once,NA,TRBJ1-1,CATSEIGTNTEAFF,TGTGCCACCAGCGAAATCGGGACGAACACTGAAGCTTTCTTT
TRBV6-6,NA,NA,TRBJ1-1,CASSYSKAGSAEAFF,TGTGCCAGCAGTTACTCGAAGGCGGGATCGGCTGAAGCTTTCTTT
TRBV6-8,NA,TRBD2,TRBJ2-1,CASSYTGGPGNEQFF,TGTGCCAGCAGTTACACGGGGGGGCCGGGCAATGAGCAGTTCTTC
TRBV7-2,NA,NA,TRBJ2-1,CASSLNRDNEQFF,TGTGCCAGCAGCTTAAACAGGGACAATGAGCAGTTCTTC
TRBV29-1,NA,NA,TRBJ1-2,CSVEASGIKNGYTF,TGCAGCGTTGAAGCGTCGGGGATTAAGAATGGCTACACCTTC
TRBV6-5,NA,NA,TRBJ1-6,CASRTRTVANSPLHF,TGTGCCAGCAGGACCCGGACCGTTGCGAATTCACCCCTCCACTTT
TRBV6-1,NA,NA,TRBJ2-5,CASSETGSQGGETQYF,TGTGCCAGCAGTGAAACGGGGTCACAGGGAGGAGAGACCCAGTACTTC
TRBV7-9,NA,NA,TRBJ2-5,CASSFRGAKETQYF,TGTGCCAGCAGCTTTCGAGGGGCTAAAGAGACCCAGTACTTC
TRBV11-2,few,TRBD1,TRBJ1-5,CASSLEPGTGYHQPQHF,TGTGCCAGCAGCTTAGAACCCGGGACAGGGTACCATCAGCCCCAGCATTTT